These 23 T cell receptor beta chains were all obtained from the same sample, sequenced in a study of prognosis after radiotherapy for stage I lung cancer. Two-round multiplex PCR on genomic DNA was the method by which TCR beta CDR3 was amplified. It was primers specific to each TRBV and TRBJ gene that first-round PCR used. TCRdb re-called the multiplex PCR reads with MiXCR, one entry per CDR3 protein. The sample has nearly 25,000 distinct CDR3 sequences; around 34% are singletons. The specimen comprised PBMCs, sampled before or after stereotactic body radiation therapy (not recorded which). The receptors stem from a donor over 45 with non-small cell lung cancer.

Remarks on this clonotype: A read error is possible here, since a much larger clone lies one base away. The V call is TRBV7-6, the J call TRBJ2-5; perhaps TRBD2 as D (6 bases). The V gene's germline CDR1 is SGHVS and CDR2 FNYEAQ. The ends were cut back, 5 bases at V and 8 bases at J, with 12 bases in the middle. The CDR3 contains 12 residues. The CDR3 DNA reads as TGTGCCAGCAGCCAAACCGGGGGAACCCAGTACTTC. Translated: CASSQTGGTQYF.

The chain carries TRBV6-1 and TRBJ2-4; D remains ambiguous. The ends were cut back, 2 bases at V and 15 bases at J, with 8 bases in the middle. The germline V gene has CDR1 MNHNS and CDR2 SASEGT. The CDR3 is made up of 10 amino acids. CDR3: CASSERSRYF. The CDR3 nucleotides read TGTGCCAGCAGTGAAAGGAGCAGGTACTTC.

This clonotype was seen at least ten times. The CDR3 sequence is CATSDSHSVSWNQPQHF. The CDR3 DNA reads TGTGCCACCAGTGATTCCCATTCAGTGTCATGGAATCAGCCCCAGCATTTT. The rearrangement uses TRBV24-1 and TRBJ1-5, with D unclear. Germline loops: CDR1 KGHDR, CDR2 SFDVKD. CDR3 size: 17 residues. V was clipped by 2 bases and J by 4 bases, with 17 bases between them.

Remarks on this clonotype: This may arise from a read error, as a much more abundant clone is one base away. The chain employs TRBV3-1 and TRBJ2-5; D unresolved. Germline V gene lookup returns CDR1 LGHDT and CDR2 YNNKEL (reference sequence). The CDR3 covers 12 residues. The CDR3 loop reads CVSSQAAETQYF. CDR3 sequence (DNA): TGTGTCAGCAGCCAAGCAGCGGAGACCCAGTACTTC.

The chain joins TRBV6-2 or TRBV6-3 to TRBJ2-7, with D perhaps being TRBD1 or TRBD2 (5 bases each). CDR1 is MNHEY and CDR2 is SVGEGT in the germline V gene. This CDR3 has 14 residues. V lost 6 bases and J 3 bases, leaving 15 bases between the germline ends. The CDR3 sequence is CASRRGGKYYEQYF. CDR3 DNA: TGTGCCAGCAGGAGGGGTGGTAAATACTACGAGCAGTACTTC.

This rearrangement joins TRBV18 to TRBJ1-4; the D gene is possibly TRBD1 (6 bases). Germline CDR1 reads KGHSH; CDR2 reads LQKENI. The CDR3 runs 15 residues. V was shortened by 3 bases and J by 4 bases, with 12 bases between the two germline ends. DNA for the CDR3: TGTGCCAGCTCACCGACAGGCTACATTAATGAAAAACTGTTTTTT. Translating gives CASSPTGYINEKLFF.

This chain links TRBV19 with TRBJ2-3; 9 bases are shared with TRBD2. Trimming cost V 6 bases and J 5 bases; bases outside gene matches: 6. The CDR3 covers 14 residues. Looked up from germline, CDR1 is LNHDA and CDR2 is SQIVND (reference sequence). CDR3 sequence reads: CASRTSGSRDTQYF. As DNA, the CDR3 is TGTGCCAGTAGGACTAGCGGTTCAAGAGATACGCAGTATTTT.

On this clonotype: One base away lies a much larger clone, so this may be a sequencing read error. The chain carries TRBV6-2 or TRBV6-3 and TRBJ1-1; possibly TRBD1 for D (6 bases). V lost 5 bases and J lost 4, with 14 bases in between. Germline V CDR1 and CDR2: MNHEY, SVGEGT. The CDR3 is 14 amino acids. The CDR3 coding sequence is TGTGCCAGCAGTCTCTCCGCAGGGGCCACTGAAGCTTTCTTT. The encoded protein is CASSLSAGATEAFF.

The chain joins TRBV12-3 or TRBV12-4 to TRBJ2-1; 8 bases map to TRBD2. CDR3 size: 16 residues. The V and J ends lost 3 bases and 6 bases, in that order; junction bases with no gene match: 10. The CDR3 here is CASSLGSGNSPNEQFF. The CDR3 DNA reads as TGTGCCAGCAGTTTGGGTAGCGGGAATTCCCCCAATGAGCAGTTCTTC.

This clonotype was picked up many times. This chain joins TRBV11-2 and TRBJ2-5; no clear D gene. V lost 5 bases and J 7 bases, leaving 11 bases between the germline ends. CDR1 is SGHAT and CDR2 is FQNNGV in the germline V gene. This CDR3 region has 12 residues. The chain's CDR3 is CASSQNQLTQYF. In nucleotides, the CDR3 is TGTGCCAGCAGCCAAAACCAGTTGACCCAGTACTTC.

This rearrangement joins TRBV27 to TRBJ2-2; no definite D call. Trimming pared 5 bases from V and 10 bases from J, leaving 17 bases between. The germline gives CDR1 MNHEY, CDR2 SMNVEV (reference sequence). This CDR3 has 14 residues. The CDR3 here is CASSITSWGVELFF. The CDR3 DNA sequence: TGTGCCAGCAGTATCACCTCCTGGGGTGTGGAGCTGTTTTTT.

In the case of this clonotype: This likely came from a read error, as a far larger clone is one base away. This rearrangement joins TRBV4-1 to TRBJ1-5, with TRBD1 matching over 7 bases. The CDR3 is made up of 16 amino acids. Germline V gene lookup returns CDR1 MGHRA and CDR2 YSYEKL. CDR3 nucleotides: TGCGCCAGCATCCAAGATCGGGGACAGCAATATCAGCCCCAGCATTTT. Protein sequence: CASIQDRGQQYQPQHF.

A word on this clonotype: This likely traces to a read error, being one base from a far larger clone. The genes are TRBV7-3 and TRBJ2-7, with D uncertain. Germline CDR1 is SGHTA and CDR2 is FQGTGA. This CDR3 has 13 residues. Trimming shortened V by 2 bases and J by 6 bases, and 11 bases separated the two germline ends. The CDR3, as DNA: TGTGCCAGCAGCTTAGCGCAGGCAGTCGAGCAGTACTTC. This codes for CASSLAQAVEQYF.

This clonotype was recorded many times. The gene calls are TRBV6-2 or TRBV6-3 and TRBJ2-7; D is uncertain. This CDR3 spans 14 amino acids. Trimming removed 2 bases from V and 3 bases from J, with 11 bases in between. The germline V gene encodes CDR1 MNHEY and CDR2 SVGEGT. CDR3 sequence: CASSYTRGDYEQYF. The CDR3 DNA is TGTGCCAGCAGTTACACGCGCGGAGACTACGAGCAGTACTTC.

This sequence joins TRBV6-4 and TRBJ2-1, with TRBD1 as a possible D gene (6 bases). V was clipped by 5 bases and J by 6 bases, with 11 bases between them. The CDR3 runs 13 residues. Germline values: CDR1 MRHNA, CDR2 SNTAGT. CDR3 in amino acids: CASSPQGGNEQFF. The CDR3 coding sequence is TGTGCCAGCAGTCCACAGGGCGGCAATGAGCAGTTCTTC.

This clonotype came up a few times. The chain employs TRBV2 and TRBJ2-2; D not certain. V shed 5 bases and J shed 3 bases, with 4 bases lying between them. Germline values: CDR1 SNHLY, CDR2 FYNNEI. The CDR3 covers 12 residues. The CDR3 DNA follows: TGTGCCAGCAGTTTCGACACCGGGGAGCTGTTTTTT. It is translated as CASSFDTGELFF.

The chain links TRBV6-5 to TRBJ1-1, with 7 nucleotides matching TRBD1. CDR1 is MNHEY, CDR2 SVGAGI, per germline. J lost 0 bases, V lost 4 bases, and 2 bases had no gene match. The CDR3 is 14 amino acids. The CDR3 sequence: CASSLDRVNTEAFF. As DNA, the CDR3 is TGTGCCAGCAGTTTAGACAGGGTGAACACTGAAGCTTTCTTT.

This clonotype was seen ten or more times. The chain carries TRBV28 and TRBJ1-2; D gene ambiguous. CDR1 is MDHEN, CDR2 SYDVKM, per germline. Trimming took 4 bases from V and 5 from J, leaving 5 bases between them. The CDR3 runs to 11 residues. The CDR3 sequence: CASSWGYGYTF. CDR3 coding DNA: TGTGCCAGCAGTTGGGGATATGGCTACACCTTC.

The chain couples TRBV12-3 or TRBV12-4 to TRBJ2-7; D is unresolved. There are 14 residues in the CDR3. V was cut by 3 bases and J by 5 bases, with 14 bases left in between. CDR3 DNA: TGTGCCAGCAGTTTGGGTGTCAGAGGCCACGAGCAGTACTTC. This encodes CASSLGVRGHEQYF.

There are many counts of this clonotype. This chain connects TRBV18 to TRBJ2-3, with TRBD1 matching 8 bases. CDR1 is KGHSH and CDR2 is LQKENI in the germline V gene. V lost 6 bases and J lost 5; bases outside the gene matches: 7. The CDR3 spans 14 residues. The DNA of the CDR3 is TGTGCCAGCTCCCTGCAGGGGGCGAAAGATACGCAGTATTTT. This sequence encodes CASSLQGAKDTQYF.

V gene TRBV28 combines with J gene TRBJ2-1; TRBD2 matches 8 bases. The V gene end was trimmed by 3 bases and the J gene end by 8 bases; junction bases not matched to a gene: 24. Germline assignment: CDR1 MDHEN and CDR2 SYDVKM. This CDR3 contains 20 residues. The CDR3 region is CASSFPLGGLAIGRGDEQFF. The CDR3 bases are TGTGCCAGCAGTTTCCCCTTAGGGGGTTTGGCTATCGGGAGGGGGGATGAGCAGTTCTTC.

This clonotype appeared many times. The CDR3 here is CSARELGTGELFF. Written as DNA, the CDR3 is TGCAGTGCTAGGGAGCTGGGCACCGGGGAGCTGTTTTTT. J is TRBJ2-2 and V is TRBV20-1; the D is unclear. This CDR3 has 13 residues. Germline assignment: CDR1 DFQATT and CDR2 SNEGSKA (reference sequence). The V end was cut by 3 bases, the J end by 4 bases, with 9 bases between.

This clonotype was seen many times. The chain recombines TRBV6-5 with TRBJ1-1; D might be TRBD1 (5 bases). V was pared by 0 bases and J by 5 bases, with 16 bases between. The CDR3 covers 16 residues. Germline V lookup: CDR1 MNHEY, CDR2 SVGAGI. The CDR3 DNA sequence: TGTGCCAGCAGTTACTCGAAATATGGGGGGAGGACTGAAGCTTTCTTT. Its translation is CASSYSKYGGRTEAFF.